The rows below give T cell receptor beta chains drawn from one sample of a study of beta chain features in type 1 diabetes. Produced via immunoSEQ multiplex PCR; TCRdb's table is partial and in-frame only. Counted here are 350,000 to 450,000 clones, more than 13% occurring once; the ten biggest clones make up under 0.02%. The sequencing input was naive CD4+ T cells from blood. Source of these receptors: a woman aged 18 to 35 in good health. CDR3s include the opening cysteine and the closing phenylalanine or tryptophan. The D gene is left open where the match is weak. Clone size appears in some rows only: once, few, many, or a class for an expanded clone.

TRBD2	few	TRBJ2-1	TRBV28	TGTGCCAGCAGACGACTTGGGACTAGCGGCCACAATGAGCAGTTCTTC	CASRRLGTSGHNEQFF
-	-	TRBJ1-2	TRBV2	TGTGCCAGCAGTGTAGTACATGGCTACACCTTC	CASSVVHGYTF
TRBD2	-	TRBJ2-7	TRBV7-8	TGTGCCAGCTCACGGGGAGGGCTAGCGGGAGTGGACGAGCAGTACTTC	CASSRGGLAGVDEQYF
TRBD2	few	TRBJ2-5	TRBV7-9	TGTGCCAGCAGCTCTACGGCGACTAGCGGGACGGAGACCCAGTACTTC	CASSSTATSGTETQYF
TRBD2	few	TRBJ2-3	TRBV7-9	TGTGCCAGCAGTTTATCCCGGACTAGCGGAGATACGCAGTATTTT	CASSLSRTSGDTQYF
-	-	TRBJ2-7	TRBV7-9	TGTGCCAGCAGCTTAACGGTCGGCGAGCAGTACTTC	CASSLTVGEQYF
TRBD2	few	TRBJ2-7	TRBV19	TGTGCCAGTAGTCCGCGGCGGACTAGCGCGACCTACGAGCAGTACTTC	CASSPRRTSATYEQYF
-	-	TRBJ1-2	TRBV7-2	TGTGCCAGCCGGGGGGGGTCCGGCTACACCTTC	CASRGGSGYTF
-	-	TRBJ1-2	TRBV13	TGTGCCAGCAGCTTACGGGAAATCGGATCTGGCTACACCTTC	CASSLREIGSGYTF
TRBD1	few	TRBJ2-7	TRBV15	TGTGCCACCAGCCGGGACAGAACCTACGAGCAGTACTTC	CATSRDRTYEQYF
-	few	TRBJ1-5	TRBV28	TGTGCCAGCATCCCAGCCCGAGGCGGACAGCCCCAGCATTTT	CASIPARGGQPQHF
-	few	TRBJ2-5	TRBV9	TGTGCCAGCACCCCGGGACTGACTCACTGGTACCAAGAGACCCAGTACTTC	CASTPGLTHWYQETQYF
TRBD2	few	TRBJ2-3	TRBV7-9	TGTGCCAGCAGAGCGGGGGCCGATACGCAGTATTTT	CASRAGADTQYF
-	few	TRBJ1-1	TRBV9	TGTGCCAGCAGCGTAGGCCCCCGGGTGAACACTGAAGCTTTCTTT	CASSVGPRVNTEAFF
-	-	TRBJ1-1	TRBV18	TGTGCCAGCTCACCTTTTAAAACAGGGTCGATCACTGAAGCTTTCTTT	CASSPFKTGSITEAFF
TRBD1	-	TRBJ1-2	TRBV30	TGTGCAGCGGACAGGGGATATGTTGGCTACACCTTC	CAADRGYVGYTF
-	few	TRBJ2-2	TRBV6-6	TGTGCCAGCAGTTCCAATACCGGGGAGCTGTTTTTT	CASSSNTGELFF
TRBD2	few	TRBJ2-1	TRBV18	TGTGCCAGCTCACCACTTGTTAGCGGGAGGAACAATGAGCAGTTCTTC	CASSPLVSGRNNEQFF
-	few	TRBJ1-2	TRBV5-1	TGCGCCAGCAGCAACAACTATAACAGGGACTATGGCTACACCTTC	CASSNNYNRDYGYTF
-	few	TRBJ1-1	TRBV18	TGTGCCAGCTCACCCCGACCCAGGGAGGCTGAAGCTTTCTTT	CASSPRPREAEAFF
-	-	TRBJ1-1	TRBV5-4	TGTGCCAGCAGCTTGTTGTGGCCCCGGGACACTGAAGCTTTCTTT	CASSLLWPRDTEAFF
-	-	TRBJ2-5	TRBV30	TGTGCCTGGAGTCCTAAGAGTTTACAAGAGACCCAGTACTTC	CAWSPKSLQETQYF
-	few	TRBJ2-1	TRBV5-4	TGTGCCAGCAGCTTGGGAGGAGCGGTTTACAATGAGCAGTTCTTC	CASSLGGAVYNEQFF
TRBD2	few	TRBJ2-1	TRBV7-3	TGTGCCAGCAGGGCAGCGGGAGGTACCTACAATGAGCAGTTCTTC	CASRAAGGTYNEQFF
TRBD1	few	TRBJ2-1	TRBV27	TGTGCCAGCAGTTACGGACAGGGTGGAGAGCAGTTCTTC	CASSYGQGGEQFF
TRBD2	few	TRBJ2-1	TRBV5-1	TGCGCCAGCAGCTTTGGGTCCGGGGGGTCCAATGAGCAGTTCTTC	CASSFGSGGSNEQFF
-	few	TRBJ1-2	TRBV19	TGTGCCAGTTTCCGCCAGGTTGACTATGGCTACACCTTC	CASFRQVDYGYTF
TRBD1	few	TRBJ2-4	TRBV27	TGTGCCAGCAGTTACGACAGGGTTAACATTCAGTACTTC	CASSYDRVNIQYF
TRBD1	-	TRBJ2-5	TRBV18	TGTGCCAGCTCTTTACTCGACAGGGGTGAGACCCAGTACTTC	CASSLLDRGETQYF
TRBD1	-	TRBJ1-4	TRBV28	TGTGCCAGCAGCCCTGGGACAGGATTCAATGAAAAACTGTTTTTT	CASSPGTGFNEKLFF
-	-	TRBJ2-1	TRBV4-2	TGTGCCAGCAGCCAATCCCCGCGGATTCTTGGGAATGAGCAGTTCTTC	CASSQSPRILGNEQFF
TRBD2	few	TRBJ2-1	TRBV11-2	TGTGCCAGCAGCTTAGAGACCCCTAGCGGGAGGCTGGACAATGAGCAGTTCTTC	CASSLETPSGRLDNEQFF
TRBD1	few	TRBJ1-1	TRBV10-3	TGTGCCATCAGTGAGTCCGGACAGGGGGCCACTGAAGCTTTCTTT	CAISESGQGATEAFF
-	-	TRBJ1-2	TRBV7-3	TGTGCCAGCAGCTTTCCCGGGGGTGGCTACACCTTC	CASSFPGGGYTF
TRBD1	-	TRBJ2-3	TRBV9	TGTGCCAGCAGCTTCCTCCCGGGACAGGGATTCACAGATACGCAGTATTTT	CASSFLPGQGFTDTQYF
TRBD2	few	TRBJ2-1	TRBV7-2	TGTGCCAGCAGCTTAGAACTGCGCGGGAGTATTGATGAGCAGTTCTTC	CASSLELRGSIDEQFF
-	few	TRBJ1-2	TRBV18	TGTGCCAGCTCACCACCGGGGGGACGGAAGAACTATGGCTACACCTTC	CASSPPGGRKNYGYTF
-	few	TRBJ2-7	TRBV11-3	TGTGCCAGCAGCTTCGGGGTCCTCTACGAGCAGTACTTC	CASSFGVLYEQYF
TRBD2	few	TRBJ2-7	TRBV30	TGTGCCTGGAGTACTAGCGGGGACTACGAGCAGTACTTC	CAWSTSGDYEQYF
-	-	TRBJ2-3	TRBV10-3	TGTGCCATCAGACAACAGGGCCCAGATACGCAGTATTTT	CAIRQQGPDTQYF
-	few	TRBJ2-1	TRBV20-1	TGCAGTGCTAGAGCTCCGGGAAAGCAGTTCTTC	CSARAPGKQFF
-	-	TRBJ2-1	TRBV15	TGTGCCACCAGCAAGCAGTTGGCGGACTACAATGAGCAGTTCTTC	CATSKQLADYNEQFF
-	few	TRBJ2-1	TRBV6-5	TGTGCCAGCAGTTACAGAGCTAGCGAGCAGTTCTTC	CASSYRASEQFF
TRBD1	-	TRBJ2-7	TRBV28	TGTGCCAGCAGCGCAGGGGGTACGTACGAGCAGTACTTC	CASSAGGTYEQYF
TRBD1	-	TRBJ2-7	TRBV2	TGTGCCAGCGGGACAGGGACCGAGCAGTACTTC	CASGTGTEQYF
-	few	TRBJ2-3	TRBV30	TGTGCCTGGAGTCCACTGGGAGAGTCTAGTACAGATACGCAGTATTTT	CAWSPLGESSTDTQYF
TRBD2	-	TRBJ2-3	TRBV9	TGTGCCAGCAGCGTAGCTCAAGCGGGACCCACAGATACGCAGTATTTT	CASSVAQAGPTDTQYF
-	-	TRBJ2-2	TRBV30	TGTGCCTGGATAAGAGGTCAGGGAAGAACCGGGGAGCTGTTTTTT	CAWIRGQGRTGELFF
TRBD1	-	TRBJ1-5	TRBV18	TGTGCCAGCTCACCGGACAGGAATCAGCCCCAGCATTTT	CASSPDRNQPQHF
TRBD2	-	TRBJ2-1	TRBV7-2	TGTGCCAGCAGCTTAGGGCTAGCGGAGAGCAATGAGCAGTTCTTC	CASSLGLAESNEQFF
TRBD1	-	TRBJ1-4	TRBV28	TGTGCCAGCAGCCCCACCCCGGACAGGGAAAGGGGTGAAAAACTGTTTTTT	CASSPTPDRERGEKLFF